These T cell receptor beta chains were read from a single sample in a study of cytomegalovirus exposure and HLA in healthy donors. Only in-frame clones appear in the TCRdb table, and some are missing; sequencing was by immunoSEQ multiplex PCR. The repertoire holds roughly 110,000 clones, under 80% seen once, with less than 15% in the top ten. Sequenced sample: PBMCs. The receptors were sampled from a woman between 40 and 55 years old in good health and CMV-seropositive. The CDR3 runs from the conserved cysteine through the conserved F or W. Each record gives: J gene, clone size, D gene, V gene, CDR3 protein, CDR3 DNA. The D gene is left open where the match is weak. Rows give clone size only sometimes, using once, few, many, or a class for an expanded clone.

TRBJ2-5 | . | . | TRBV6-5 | CASSEVATEKTQYF | TGTGCCAGCAGCGAGGTGGCCACTGAAAAGACCCAGTACTTC
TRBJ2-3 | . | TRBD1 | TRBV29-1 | CSATYGQGRADTQYF | TGCAGCGCTACATACGGACAGGGGAGGGCAGATACGCAGTATTTT
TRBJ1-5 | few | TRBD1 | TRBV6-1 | CASRRTGLNQPQHF | TGTGCCAGCAGGAGGACAGGCCTAAATCAGCCCCAGCATTTT
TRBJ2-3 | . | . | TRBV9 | CASSLFPGGSTDTQYF | TGTGCCAGCAGCTTGTTTCCGGGGGGCAGCACAGATACGCAGTATTTT
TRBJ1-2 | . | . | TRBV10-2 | CASTEQGVGGYTF | TGCGCCAGCACTGAGCAGGGTGTCGGGGGCTACACCTTC
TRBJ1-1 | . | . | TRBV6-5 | CASSFRDPAGTEAFF | TGTGCCAGCAGTTTCCGGGACCCCGCGGGAACTGAAGCTTTCTTT
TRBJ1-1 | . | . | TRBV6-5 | CASSYSRLGTEAFF | TGTGCCAGCAGTTACTCCCGACTCGGGACTGAAGCTTTCTTT
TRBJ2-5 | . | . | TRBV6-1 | CASSESGSPGEAQYF | TGTGCCAGCAGTGAATCCGGCAGCCCCGGGGAGGCCCAGTACTTC
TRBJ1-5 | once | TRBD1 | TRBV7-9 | CASSQGAGVNQPQHF | TGTGCCAGCAGCCAGGGGGCGGGAGTCAATCAGCCCCAGCATTTT
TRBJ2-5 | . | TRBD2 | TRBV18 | CASSPLGLAGPETQYF | TGTGCCAGCTCACCACTAGGACTAGCGGGGCCAGAGACCCAGTACTTC
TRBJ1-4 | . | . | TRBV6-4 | CAMVQESELFF | TGTGCCATGGTCCAGGAATCGGAACTGTTTTTT
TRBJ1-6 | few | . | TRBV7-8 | CASSYTSSPLHF | TGTGCCAGCAGCTATACGAGTTCACCCCTCCACTTT
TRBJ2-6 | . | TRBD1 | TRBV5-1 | CASSDRGNGANVLTF | TGCGCCAGCAGCGACAGGGGAAACGGGGCCAACGTCCTGACTTTC
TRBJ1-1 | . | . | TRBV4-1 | CASSHFTGEEAFF | TGCGCCAGCAGCCACTTTACAGGAGAGGAAGCTTTCTTT
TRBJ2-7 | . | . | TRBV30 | CAWSQDGGFYEQYF | TGTGCCTGGAGTCAAGACGGGGGATTCTACGAGCAGTACTTC
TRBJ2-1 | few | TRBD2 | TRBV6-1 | CASRLTSSNEQFF | TGTGCCAGCAGATTGACTAGCTCCAATGAGCAGTTCTTC
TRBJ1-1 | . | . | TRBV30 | CAWAEDSYTEAFF | TGTGCCTGGGCCGAGGACAGCTACACTGAAGCTTTCTTT
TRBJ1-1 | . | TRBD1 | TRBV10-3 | CAISAPGQGFTEAFF | TGTGCCATCAGTGCACCGGGACAGGGGTTTACTGAAGCTTTCTTT
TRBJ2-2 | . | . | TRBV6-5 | CASSYSNRGGGELFF | TGTGCCAGCAGTTACTCGAATCGTGGCGGCGGGGAGCTGTTTTTT
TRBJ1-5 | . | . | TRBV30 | CAWSVSRNQPQHF | TGTGCCTGGAGTGTATCCAGGAATCAGCCCCAGCATTTT
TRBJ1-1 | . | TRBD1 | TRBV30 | CAWRNQGVFTEAFF | TGTGCCTGGAGGAATCAGGGGGTATTCACTGAAGCTTTCTTT
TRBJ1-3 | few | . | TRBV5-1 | CASSAGSSGNTIYF | TGCGCCAGCAGCGCCGGGAGCTCTGGAAACACCATATATTTT
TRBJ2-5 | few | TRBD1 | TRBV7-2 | CASSGNRGETQYF | TGTGCCAGCAGCGGGAACAGGGGGGAGACCCAGTACTTC
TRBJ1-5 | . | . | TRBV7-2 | CASSLNRDSNQPQHF | TGTGCCAGCAGTTTGAACAGGGATAGCAATCAGCCCCAGCATTTT
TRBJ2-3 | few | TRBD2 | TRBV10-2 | CASRFTSGGADTQYF | TGCGCCAGCCGTTTTACTAGCGGGGGGGCAGATACGCAGTATTTT
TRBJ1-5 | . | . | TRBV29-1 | CSGRGSGGPPLFNQPQHF | TGCAGCGGACGAGGATCCGGGGGTCCCCCTCTCTTCAATCAGCCCCAGCATTTT
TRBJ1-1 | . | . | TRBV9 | CASSVILSTEAFF | TGTGCCAGCAGCGTAATTTTGAGCACTGAAGCTTTCTTT
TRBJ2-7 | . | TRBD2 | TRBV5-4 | CASKEGLVSYEQYF | TGTGCCAGCAAAGAGGGACTAGTAAGCTACGAGCAGTACTTC
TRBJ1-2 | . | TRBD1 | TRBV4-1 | CASRATGGAEGYTF | TGCGCCAGCAGAGCTACAGGGGGCGCGGAAGGCTACACCTTC
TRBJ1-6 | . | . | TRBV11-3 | CASSLRTRSSSYNSPLHF | TGTGCCAGCAGCTTAAGAACACGGTCTAGCTCCTATAATTCACCCCTCCACTTT
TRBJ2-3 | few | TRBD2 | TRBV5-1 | CASSQGLVMDTQYF | TGCGCCAGCAGCCAGGGACTAGTCATGGATACGCAGTATTTT
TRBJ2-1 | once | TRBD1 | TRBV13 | CATRTGSYNEQFF | TGTGCCACCCGGACAGGTTCATACAATGAGCAGTTCTTC
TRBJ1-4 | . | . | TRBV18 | CASSPNTGTPNEKLFF | TGTGCCAGCTCACCAAACACAGGGACGCCTAATGAAAAACTGTTTTTT
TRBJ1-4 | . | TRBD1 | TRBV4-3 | CASSRLGQGDEKLFF | TGCGCCAGCAGCCGACTTGGACAGGGAGATGAAAAACTGTTTTTT
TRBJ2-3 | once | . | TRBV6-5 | CASSPIPQDTQYF | TGTGCCAGCAGTCCTATCCCTCAAGATACGCAGTATTTT
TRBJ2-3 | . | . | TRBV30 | CAWSVSGVTQYF | TGTGCCTGGAGTGTATCGGGAGTTACGCAGTATTTT
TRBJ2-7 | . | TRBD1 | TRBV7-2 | CASSSGQGAGEQYF | TGTGCCAGCAGCTCGGGACAGGGGGCAGGCGAGCAGTACTTC
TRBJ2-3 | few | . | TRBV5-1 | CASSLAGDPTDTQYF | TGCGCCAGCAGCTTGGCGGGGGACCCCACAGATACGCAGTATTTT
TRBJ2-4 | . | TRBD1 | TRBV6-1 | CASKVAGGDIQYF | TGTGCCAGCAAAGTGGCAGGGGGAGACATTCAGTACTTC
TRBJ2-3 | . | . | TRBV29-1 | CSVSPPTRGHDTQYF | TGCAGCGTATCACCTCCGACCCGAGGGCACGATACGCAGTATTTT
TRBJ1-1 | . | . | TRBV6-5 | CASSYSGQITEAFF | TGTGCCAGCAGTTATTCGGGACAAATTACTGAAGCTTTCTTT
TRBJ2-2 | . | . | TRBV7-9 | CASSPAVVNTGELFF | TGTGCCAGCAGCCCAGCGGTGGTGAACACCGGGGAGCTGTTTTTT
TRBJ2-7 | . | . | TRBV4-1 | CASSQEVVGREQYF | TGCGCCAGCAGCCAAGAAGTCGTTGGGCGTGAGCAGTACTTC
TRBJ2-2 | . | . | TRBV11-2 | CASSLVLQGGSTGELFF | TGTGCCAGCAGCTTAGTTCTCCAGGGAGGTTCGACCGGGGAGCTGTTTTTT
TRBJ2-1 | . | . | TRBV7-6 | CASSNHLAPDNEQFF | TGTGCCAGCAGCAATCACCTAGCCCCCGACAATGAGCAGTTCTTC
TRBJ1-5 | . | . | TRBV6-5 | CASSSAGYSNQPQHF | TGTGCCAGCAGTTCCGCGGGATATAGCAATCAGCCCCAGCATTTT
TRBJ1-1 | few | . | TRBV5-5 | CASSLGLAEAFF | TGTGCCAGCAGCTTGGGTTTGGCAGAAGCTTTCTTT
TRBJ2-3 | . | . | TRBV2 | CASSDSRTDTQYF | TGTGCCAGTTCTGACAGCCGCACAGATACGCAGTATTTT
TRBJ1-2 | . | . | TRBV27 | CASSLKQGGGYTF | TGTGCCAGCAGTTTGAAACAGGGTGGTGGCTACACCTTC
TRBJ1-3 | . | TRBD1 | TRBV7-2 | CASSPRQGSSGNTIYF | TGTGCCAGCAGCCCTCGACAGGGGAGCTCTGGAAACACCATATATTTT
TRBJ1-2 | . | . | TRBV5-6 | CASSSDRTGGYTF | TGTGCCAGCAGCTCCGACCGTACCGGGGGCTACACCTTC
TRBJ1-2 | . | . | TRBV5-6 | CASSGLSDGYTF | TGTGCCAGCAGCGGACTTAGTGATGGCTACACCTTC
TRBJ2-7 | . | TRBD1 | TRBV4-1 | CASSHYRGPYEQYF | TGCGCCAGCAGCCATTACAGGGGGCCCTACGAGCAGTACTTC
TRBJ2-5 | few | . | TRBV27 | CASSLSRDNQETQYF | TGTGCCAGCAGTTTATCCAGGGACAACCAAGAGACCCAGTACTTC
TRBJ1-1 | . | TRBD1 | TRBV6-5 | CASSYGTGVGEAFF | TGTGCCAGCAGTTACGGGACAGGGGTAGGTGAAGCTTTCTTT
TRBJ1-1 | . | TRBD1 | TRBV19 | CASSVDRAWAEAFF | TGTGCCAGTAGTGTCGACAGGGCTTGGGCTGAAGCTTTCTTT
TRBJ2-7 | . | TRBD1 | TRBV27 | CASSYTGGWEQYF | TGTGCCAGCAGTTACACAGGGGGGTGGGAGCAGTACTTC